The clone carrying this T cell receptor beta chain has ten or more counts. Its antigen is unknown. CDR1 is SNHLY and CDR2 is FYNNEI in the germline V gene. Trimming cost V 3 bases and J 1 base, with 8 bases left between them. This CDR3 has 14 amino acids. The data are from a study of CD8 T cells in ankylosing spondylitis. Study results and limitations: Ankylosing spondylitis blood seemed to carry a telltale TCR beta motif made of roughly eight highly homologous variants. Matched synovial fluid from ankylosing spondylitis patients was reported to be enriched for disease-linked clones.

Researchers built TCR beta libraries using quantitative 5'-RACE with molecular barcodes. TCRdb re-called the 5' RACE reads with MiXCR, one entry per CDR3 protein. The sample includes hundreds of thousands of distinct CDR3 sequences, around 11% seen only once; the top ten take less than 0.65%. The sample comprised blood, either unsorted or a sorted T cell fraction (not recorded which). The source is a male donor with ankylosing spondylitis. The gene calls are TRBV2 and TRBJ2-3; the D gene is possibly TRBD1 (5 bases). This CDR3 reads CASSEFRGTDTQYF. The CDR3 nucleotides read TGTGCCAGCAGTGAGTTCAGGGGCACAGATACGCAGTATTTT.